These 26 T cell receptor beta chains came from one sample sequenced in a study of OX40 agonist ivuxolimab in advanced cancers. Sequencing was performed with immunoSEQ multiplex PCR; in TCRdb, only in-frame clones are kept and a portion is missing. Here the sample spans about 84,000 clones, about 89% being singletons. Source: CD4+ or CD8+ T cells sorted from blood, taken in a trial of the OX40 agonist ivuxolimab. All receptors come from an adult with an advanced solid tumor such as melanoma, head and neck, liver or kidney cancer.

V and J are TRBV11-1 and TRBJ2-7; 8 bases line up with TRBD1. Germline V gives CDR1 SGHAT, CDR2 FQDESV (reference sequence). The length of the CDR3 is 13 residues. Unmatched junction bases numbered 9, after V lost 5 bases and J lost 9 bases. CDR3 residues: CASSPGQGRGQYF. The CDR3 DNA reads TGTGCCAGCAGCCCCGGACAGGGCAGGGGGCAGTACTTC.

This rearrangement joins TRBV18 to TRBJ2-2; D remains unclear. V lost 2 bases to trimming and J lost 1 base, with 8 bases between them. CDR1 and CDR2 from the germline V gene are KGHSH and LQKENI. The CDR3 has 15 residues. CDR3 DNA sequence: TGTGCCAGCTCACCATCACAGCTGAACACCGGGGAGCTGTTTTTT. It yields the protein CASSPSQLNTGELFF.

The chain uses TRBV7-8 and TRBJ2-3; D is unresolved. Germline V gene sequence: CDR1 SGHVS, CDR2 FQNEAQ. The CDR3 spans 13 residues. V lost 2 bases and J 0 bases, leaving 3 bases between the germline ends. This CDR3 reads CASSLQSTDTQYF. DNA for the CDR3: TGTGCCAGCAGCTTACAGAGCACAGATACGCAGTATTTT.

The CDR3 sequence: CASRRAGGASNTEAFF. DNA of the CDR3: TGTGCCAGCCGGCGTGCGGGGGGCGCGTCAAACACTGAAGCTTTCTTT. The chain joins TRBV19 to TRBJ1-1; D is possibly TRBD1 (6 bases). The CDR3 spans 16 residues. Trimming stripped 9 bases from V and 2 bases from J, with 22 bases between. Germline CDR1 reads LNHDA; CDR2 reads SQIVND (reference sequence).

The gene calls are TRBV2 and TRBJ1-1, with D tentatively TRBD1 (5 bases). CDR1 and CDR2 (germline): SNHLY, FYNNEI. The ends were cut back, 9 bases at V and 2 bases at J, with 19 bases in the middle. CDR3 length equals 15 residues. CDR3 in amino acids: CASSTTGTLNTEAFF. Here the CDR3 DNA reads TGTGCCAGTAGCACTACAGGAACACTTAACACTGAAGCTTTCTTT.

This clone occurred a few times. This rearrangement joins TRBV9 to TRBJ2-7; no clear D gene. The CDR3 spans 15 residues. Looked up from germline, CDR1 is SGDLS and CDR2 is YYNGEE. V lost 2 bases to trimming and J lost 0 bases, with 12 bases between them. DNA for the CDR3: TGTGCCAGCAGCGTTCAGCCCGTTAGCTCCTACGAGCAGTACTTC. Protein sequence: CASSVQPVSSYEQYF. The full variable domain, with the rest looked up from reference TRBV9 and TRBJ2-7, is DSGVTQTPKHLITATGQRVTLRCSPRSGDLSVYWYQQSLDQGLQFLIQYYNGEERAKGNILERFSAQQFPDLHSELNLSSLELGDSALYFCASSVQPVSSYEQYFGPGTRLTVT.

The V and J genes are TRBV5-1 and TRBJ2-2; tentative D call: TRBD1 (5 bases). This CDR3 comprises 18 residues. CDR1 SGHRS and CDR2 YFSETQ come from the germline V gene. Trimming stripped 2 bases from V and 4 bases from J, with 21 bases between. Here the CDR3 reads CASSLSTNQGRATGELFF. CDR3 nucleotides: TGCGCCAGCAGCTTATCGACGAATCAGGGCAGAGCCACCGGGGAGCTGTTTTTT.

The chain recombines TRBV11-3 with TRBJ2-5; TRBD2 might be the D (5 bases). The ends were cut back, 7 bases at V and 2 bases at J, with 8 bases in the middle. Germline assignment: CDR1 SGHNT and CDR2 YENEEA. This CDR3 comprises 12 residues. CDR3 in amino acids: CASNGVQETQYF. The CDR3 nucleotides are TGTGCCAGCAACGGGGTGCAAGAGACCCAGTACTTC.

Written as DNA, the CDR3 is TGTGCCAGCAGCCGAGGGGGGGACAGGGATGAAAAACTGTTTTTT. Translated: CASSRGGDRDEKLFF. This chain links TRBV7-2 with TRBJ1-4, with 9 bases that match TRBD1. Germline CDR1 and CDR2: SGHTA and FQGNSA. V lost 5 bases and J lost 6; bases outside the gene matches: 7. The CDR3 has 15 residues.

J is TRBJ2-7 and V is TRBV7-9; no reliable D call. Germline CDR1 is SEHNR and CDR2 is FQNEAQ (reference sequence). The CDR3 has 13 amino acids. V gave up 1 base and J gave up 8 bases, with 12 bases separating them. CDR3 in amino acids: CASSLEVGHQQYF. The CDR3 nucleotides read TGTGCCAGCAGCTTAGAGGTCGGCCATCAGCAGTACTTC.

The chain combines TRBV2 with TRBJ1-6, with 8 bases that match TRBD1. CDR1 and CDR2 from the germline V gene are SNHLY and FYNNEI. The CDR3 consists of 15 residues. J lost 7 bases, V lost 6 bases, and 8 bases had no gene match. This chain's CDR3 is CASSDRTGRNSPLHF. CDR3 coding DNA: TGTGCCAGCAGCGATCGGACAGGGAGGAATTCACCCCTCCACTTT.

The CDR3 loop reads CASSLGGLGSPLHF. The CDR3 DNA is TGTGCCAGCAGTTTAGGGGGGCTGGGGTCACCCCTCCACTTT. The chain links TRBV28 to TRBJ1-6, with a possible D match to TRBD1 (6 bases). V shed 2 bases and J shed 10 bases, with 12 bases lying between them. CDR1 and CDR2 from the germline V gene are MDHEN and SYDVKM. This CDR3 has 14 amino acids.

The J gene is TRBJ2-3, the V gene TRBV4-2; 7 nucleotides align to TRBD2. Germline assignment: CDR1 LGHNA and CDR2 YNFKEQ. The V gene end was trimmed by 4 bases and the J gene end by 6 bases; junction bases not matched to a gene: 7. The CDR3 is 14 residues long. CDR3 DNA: TGTGCCAGCAGCCCGACTAGCAATCGGGATACGCAGTATTTT. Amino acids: CASSPTSNRDTQYF.

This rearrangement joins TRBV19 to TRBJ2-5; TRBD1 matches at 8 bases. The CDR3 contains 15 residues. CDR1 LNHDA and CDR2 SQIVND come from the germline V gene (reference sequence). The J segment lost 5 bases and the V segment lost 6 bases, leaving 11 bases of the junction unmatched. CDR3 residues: CASRSQGARTETQYF. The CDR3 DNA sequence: TGTGCCAGTAGGAGCCAGGGGGCGCGTACGGAGACCCAGTACTTC.

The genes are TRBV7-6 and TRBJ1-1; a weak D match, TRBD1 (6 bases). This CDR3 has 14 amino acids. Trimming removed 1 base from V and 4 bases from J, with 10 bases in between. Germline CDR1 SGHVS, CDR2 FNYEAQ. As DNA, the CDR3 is TGTGCCAGCAGCTTAGAGGGCAGGGGCACTGAAGCTTTCTTT. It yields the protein CASSLEGRGTEAFF.

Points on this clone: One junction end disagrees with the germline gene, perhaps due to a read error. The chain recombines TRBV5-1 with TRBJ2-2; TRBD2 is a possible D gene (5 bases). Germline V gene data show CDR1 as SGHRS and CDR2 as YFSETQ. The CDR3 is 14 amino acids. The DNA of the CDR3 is TGCGCCAGCAGCCCCTGGCAGGCCACCGGGGAGTTGTTTTTT. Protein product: CASSPWQATGELFF.

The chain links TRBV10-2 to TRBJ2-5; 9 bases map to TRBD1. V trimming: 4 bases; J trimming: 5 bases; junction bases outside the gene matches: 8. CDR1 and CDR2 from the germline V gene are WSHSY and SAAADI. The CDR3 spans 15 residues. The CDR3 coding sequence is TGCGCCAGCAGTGGCCCGGGACAGGGTGCGGAGACCCAGTACTTC. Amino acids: CASSGPGQGAETQYF.

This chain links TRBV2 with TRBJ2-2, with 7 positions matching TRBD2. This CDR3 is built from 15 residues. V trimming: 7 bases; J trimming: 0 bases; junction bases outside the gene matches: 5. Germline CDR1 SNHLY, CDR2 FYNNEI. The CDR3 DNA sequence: TGTGCCAGCATCCTAGGGAGGGCGAACACCGGGGAGCTGTTTTTT. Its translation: CASILGRANTGELFF.

The CDR3 protein is CASSTIRGFRTEAFF. DNA of the CDR3: TGTGCCAGCAGCACCATCCGGGGGTTTCGGACTGAAGCTTTCTTT. This chain joins TRBV5-6 and TRBJ1-1, with TRBD1 as a possible D gene (5 bases). V lost 4 bases and J 5 bases, leaving 18 bases between the germline ends. In germline, CDR1 is SGHDT, CDR2 YYEEEE. The length of the CDR3 is 15 residues.

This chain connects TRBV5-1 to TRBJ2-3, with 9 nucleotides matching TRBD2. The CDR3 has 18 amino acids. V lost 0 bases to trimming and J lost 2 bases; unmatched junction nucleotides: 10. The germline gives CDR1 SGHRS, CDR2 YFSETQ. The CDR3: CASSLAITSGRTTDTQYF. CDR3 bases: TGCGCCAGCAGCTTGGCCATAACTAGCGGGCGAACCACAGATACGCAGTATTTT.

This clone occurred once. The CDR3 region has the DNA TGCGCCAGCAGCTTGTCAGGGGCGGGCTATGGCTACACCTTC. Translation: CASSLSGAGYGYTF. The chain couples TRBV5-1 to TRBJ1-2; D is perhaps TRBD1 (6 bases). CDR1 SGHRS and CDR2 YFSETQ come from the germline V gene. CDR3 length: 14 residues. Trimming took 1 base from V and 4 from J, leaving 11 bases between them.

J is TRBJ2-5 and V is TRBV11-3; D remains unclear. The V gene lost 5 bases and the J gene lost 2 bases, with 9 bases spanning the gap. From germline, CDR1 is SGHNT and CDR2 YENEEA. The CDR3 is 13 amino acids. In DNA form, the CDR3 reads TGTGCCAGCAGCAGATCCAGACAAGAGACCCAGTACTTC. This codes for CASSRSRQETQYF.

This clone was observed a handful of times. The CDR3 loop is CASSKSARRSQLMNTEAFF. As DNA, the CDR3 is TGTGCCAGCAGCAAATCCGCGCGACGGAGCCAACTTATGAACACTGAAGCTTTCTTT. The chain has TRBV21-1 and TRBJ1-1. TRBV21-1 is a pseudogene. This CDR3 has 19 residues.

As DNA, the CDR3 is TGTGCCAGCTCGACGGGGGGACAGGGTTCCAATCAGCCCCAGCATTTT. Protein sequence: CASSTGGQGSNQPQHF. V is TRBV18 and J is TRBJ1-5; 9 nucleotides align to TRBD1. V trimming: 6 bases; J trimming: 3 bases; junction bases outside the gene matches: 9. The CDR3 spans 16 residues. Looked up from germline, CDR1 is KGHSH and CDR2 is LQKENI.

Here the CDR3 DNA reads TGTGCCAGTAGTTACCTGGGGCAGGGGACTGAAGCTTTCTTT. This codes for CASSYLGQGTEAFF. V and J are TRBV19 and TRBJ1-1, with a possible D match to TRBD1 (6 bases). There are 14 residues in the CDR3. Germline CDR1 is LNHDA and CDR2 is SQIVND (reference sequence). Trimming pared 5 bases from V and 5 bases from J, leaving 15 bases between.

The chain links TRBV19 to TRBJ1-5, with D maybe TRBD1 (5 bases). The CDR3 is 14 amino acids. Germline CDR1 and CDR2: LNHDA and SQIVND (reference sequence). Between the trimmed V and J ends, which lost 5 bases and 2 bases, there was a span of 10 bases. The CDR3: CASSRGSGNQPQHF. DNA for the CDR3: TGTGCCAGTAGTCGGGGGTCGGGCAATCAGCCCCAGCATTTT. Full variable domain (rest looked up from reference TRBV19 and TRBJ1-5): DGGITQSPKYLFRKEGQNVTLSCEQNLNHDAMYWYRQDPGQGLRLIYYSQIVNDFQKGDIAEGYSVSREKKESFPLTVTSAQKNPTAFYLCASSRGSGNQPQHFGDGTRLSIL.